The source of this T cell receptor beta chain is a study of OX40 agonist ivuxolimab in advanced cancers. Sequenced by immunoSEQ multiplex PCR; TCRdb stores in-frame clones only, minus some. The sample has about 120,000 clones; over 75% are singletons. The receptor was derived from an adult with an advanced solid tumor such as melanoma, head and neck, liver or kidney cancer. The sample in question was CD4+ or CD8+ T cells sorted from blood, obtained in a trial of the OX40 agonist ivuxolimab.

The CDR3 loop is CASSDQGGSYNEQFF. The CDR3 DNA reads as TGTGCCAGCAGTGACCAGGGGGGGTCCTACAATGAGCAGTTCTTC. The chain is built from TRBV6-4 and TRBJ2-1; D tentatively fits TRBD1 or TRBD2 (7 bases each). Looked up from germline, CDR1 is MRHNA and CDR2 is SNTAGT. This CDR3 has 15 amino acids. The ends were cut back, 2 bases at V and 1 base at J, with 9 bases in the middle.